This T cell receptor (beta chain) was observed in a study of CD4 T cells in relation to SARS-CoV-2 and coronaviruses (dated by TCRdb to the early 2020s). Background for the entire study: The ViraFEST assay cultured PBMCs with antigen for more than eight days, then sequenced TCR beta CDR3s to find antigen-specific clonal expansions. An HIV-1 Nef peptide pool or a culture without peptide was used as the negative reference condition. HLA restriction was mapped for shared crossreactive spike epitopes using patient-derived lymphoblastoid cell lines. The study assessed, at the TCR clonotype level, memory CD4+ T cell crossreactivity between SARS-CoV-2 and common cold coronavirus spike proteins. The Adaptive Biotechnologies TCR-sequencing kit was used for samples from a few pre-COVID donors and for the naive versus memory experiments, whereas the other data were Illumina-based. Expansion assays from other donors in the study were sequenced with a different, Illumina-based TCR-beta assay. Paper-wide results and their limitations: Since the crossreactivity analysis centred on spike protein, crossreactivity against other viral proteins was not assessed. Compared with monoreactive clones, crossreactive clones had significantly weaker SARS-CoV-2-driven expansion, a result consistent with antigenic imprinting. No donor contributed both pre-pandemic and post-infection samples, which limited tracing the source of pre-existing responses. The study was constrained by small numbers of patients and of tested TCRs. In approximately 60% of donors, memory CD4+ clonotypes turned up that crossrecognized SARS-CoV-2 and at least one common cold coronavirus spike.

Receptors were amplified or captured by the immunoSEQ multiplex PCR assay. On the authors' methods: During preprocessing, nonproductive sequences were removed, along with CDR3s that did not begin with C, did not end with F or W, or were shorter than 7 amino acids. Antigen-specific clonotypes were called with the MANAFEST web app, based on expansion relative to reference and other culture wells. To be counted as positive, a clone had to show significant expansion compared with the reference culture, at an FDR below 0.05, in 2 of 3 replicate wells. To be called positive, a clone also had to show significant expansion compared with every other tandem well and an odds ratio greater than 5. CDR3 homology was measured as pairwise Levenshtein distance, computed with the stringdist R package after trimming three terminal residues from each end. Not all clones reach the TCRdb copy of this immuneACCESS table, which keeps in-frame sequences only. Checked studies attribute under half of the gap to unresolved V genes and leave the rest unexplained. Clone size and V and J calls were adopted from that table, with D and trimming inferred from the DNA. In all, the sample holds around 31,000 clones, and 72% of those were seen once. The ten largest clones capture roughly 12% of the sample.

After removal of 5 bases from V and 1 base from J, the junction retains 5 bases not matched to a gene. In the germline V gene (reference sequence), CDR1 corresponds to SEHNR and CDR2 to FQNEAQ. Including the terminal cysteine and phenylalanine, the CDR3 comprises 16 residues. CDR3 DNA only is kept here, 48 bases in frame from base 1. On this clone: The antigen it recognizes is unknown. One base away there is no much larger clone; base qualities are not given.

CD4+ T cells from unexposed donors were collected before the COVID-19 pandemic (2011-2018). Following 10 days of culture, the EasySep CD4+ T cell isolation kit was used to isolate CD4+ T cells. As far as cell numbers permitted, CD4+ T cells from unexposed donors were tested for reactivity against SARS-CoV-2 S and N as well as four spike pools from common cold coronaviruses. PBMCs were cultured at under 2.5 million per well in IMDM supplemented with 5% human AB serum and 10 IU/ml IL-2. Half of the culture medium was replaced with fresh IL-2-containing medium on days 3 and 7. Each peptide culture condition was generally run in triplicate replicate wells. The leukapheresis product for the unexposed donors was obtained through commercial purchase. Ficoll-Paque PLUS gradient centrifugation was used to isolate PBMCs from either whole blood or leukapheresis product. PBMCs were either used fresh in the expansion assay or cryopreserved at -140 degrees C. The QIAamp Micro DNA Kit was used to extract genomic DNA from the CD4+ T cells.

The sequence is built from TRBV7-9 and TRBJ1-2, and TRBD1 aligns with 12 junction nucleotides. Sequencing was done on a sample of CD4+ T cells from PBMCs, cultured in vitro. The sequence came from a human donor in good health. The nucleotide sequence reads as follows: TGTGCCAGCAGCAACCGGGACAGGGGGCTTAACTATGGCTACACCTTC. It encodes CASSNRDRGLNYGYTF. With the rest looked up from the reference TRBV7-9 and TRBJ1-2 genes rather than sequenced, the full variable domain is DTGVSQNPRHKITKRGQNVTFRCDPISEHNRLYWYRQTLGQGPEFLTYFQNEAQLEKSRLLSDRFSAERPKGSFSTLEIQRTEQGDSAMYLCASSNRDRGLNYGYTFGSGTRLTVV.